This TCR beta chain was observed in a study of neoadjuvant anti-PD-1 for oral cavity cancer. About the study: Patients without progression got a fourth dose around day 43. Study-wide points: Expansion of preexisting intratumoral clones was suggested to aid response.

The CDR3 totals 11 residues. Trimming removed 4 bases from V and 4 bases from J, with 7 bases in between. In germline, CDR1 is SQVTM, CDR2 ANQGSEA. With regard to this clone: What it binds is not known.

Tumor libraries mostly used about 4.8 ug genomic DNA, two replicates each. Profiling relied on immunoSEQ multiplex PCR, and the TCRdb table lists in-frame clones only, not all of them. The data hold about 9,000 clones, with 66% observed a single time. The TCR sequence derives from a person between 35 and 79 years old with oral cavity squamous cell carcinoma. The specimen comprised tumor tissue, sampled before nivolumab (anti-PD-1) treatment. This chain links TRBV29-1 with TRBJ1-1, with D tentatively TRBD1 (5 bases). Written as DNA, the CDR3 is TGCAGCGTTGGGGGGAGCACTGAAGCTTTCTTT. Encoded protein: CSVGGSTEAFF.